Presented here are 5 T cell receptor beta chains from one specimen sequenced in a study of identical twins (TCRdb year 2016). The library was prepared using 5' RACE. Instrument on record: Illumina HiSeq 2000. TCRdb's own reprocessing of the public reads used fastp at Q25 and MiXCR and kept productive beta chains. Records with the same CDR3 protein are collapsed into one entry carrying the most frequent genes and DNA. This sample gives 200,000 to 250,000 distinct CDR3 sequences in total; around 15% of them show up just once. The biggest ten clones account for around 8.9% of the sample. The material sequenced was memory (CD45RO+) T cells sorted from blood. The sample's cell subset or site label, in plain terms: CD45RO+ enriched T cells. These TCRs come from a woman aged 18 to 35 in good health.

This clonotype was seen more than once but under ten times. The rearrangement links TRBV12-3 or TRBV12-4 to TRBJ2-7; 7 bases are shared with TRBD1. Trimming at V came to 6 bases and at J to 6 bases, leaving 5 bases not matched to a gene. The CDR3 loop spans 12 amino acids. DNA of the CDR3: TGTGCCAGCAGCCACTCAGGGGGCGAGCAGTACTTC. Residues: CASSHSGGEQYF.

This rearrangement joins TRBV12-3 or TRBV12-4 to TRBJ2-7; 9 nucleotides match TRBD2. The CDR3 loop spans 14 amino acids. The trim removed 4 bases at V and 3 bases at J, leaving 4 bases unmatched. CDR3 amino acids: CASSSGTSIYEQYF. CDR3 bases: TGTGCCAGCAGTTCCGGGACTAGCATCTACGAGCAGTACTTC.

This chain connects TRBV6-5 to TRBJ2-5, with D unclear. This CDR3 comprises 12 residues. Deletions cut 8 bases from V and 5 bases from J, with 12 bases between. Germline V lookup: CDR1 MNHEY, CDR2 SVGAGI. CDR3 DNA sequence: TGTGCCAGCGGCGGCTTAACGGAGACCCAGTACTTC. This gives the protein CASGGLTETQYF.

The chain has TRBV18 and TRBJ2-7; 7 nucleotides agree with TRBD1. The CDR3 has 14 amino acids. V dropped 8 bases and J dropped 7; count of bases not matched to a gene: 14. Per the germline V gene, CDR1 is KGHSH and CDR2 is LQKENI. CDR3 sequence reads: CASQQQGKSQEQYF. CDR3 coding DNA: TGTGCCAGCCAACAACAGGGGAAGTCGCAAGAGCAGTACTTC.

V and J are TRBV10-3 and TRBJ2-6, with D possibly TRBD1 on 6 matching bases. CDR3 length equals 17 residues. Germline CDR1 is ENHRY and CDR2 is SYGVKD. Trimming removed 10 bases from V and 0 bases from J, with 19 bases in between. The CDR3 bases are TGTGCCACCGTGGCGCAGGGGTCCCTCTCTGGGGCCAACGTCCTGACTTTC. Translation: CATVAQGSLSGANVLTF.